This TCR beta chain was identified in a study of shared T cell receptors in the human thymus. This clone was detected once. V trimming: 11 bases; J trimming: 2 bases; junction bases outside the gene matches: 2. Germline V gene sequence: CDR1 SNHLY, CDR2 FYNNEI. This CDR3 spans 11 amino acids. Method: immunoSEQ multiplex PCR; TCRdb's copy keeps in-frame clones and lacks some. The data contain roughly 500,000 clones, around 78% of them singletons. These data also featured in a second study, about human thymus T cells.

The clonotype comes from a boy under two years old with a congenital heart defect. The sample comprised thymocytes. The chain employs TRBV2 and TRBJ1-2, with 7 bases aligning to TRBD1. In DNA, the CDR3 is TGTGCCGCGGACAGGAACTATGGCTACACCTTC. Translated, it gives CAADRNYGYTF.